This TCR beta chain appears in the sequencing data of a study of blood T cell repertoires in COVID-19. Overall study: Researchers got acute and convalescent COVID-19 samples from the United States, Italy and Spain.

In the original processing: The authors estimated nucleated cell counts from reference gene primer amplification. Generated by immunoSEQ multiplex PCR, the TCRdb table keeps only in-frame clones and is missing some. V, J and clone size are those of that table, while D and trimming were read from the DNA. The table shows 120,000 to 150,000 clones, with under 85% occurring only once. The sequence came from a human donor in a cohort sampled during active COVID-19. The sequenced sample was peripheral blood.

CDR3 sequence (DNA): TGCAGCGTGGTTGGACAGGGAGGAAACACCATATATTTT. Translating gives CSVVGQGGNTIYF. The chain is built from TRBV29-1 and TRBJ1-3; 8 bases are a match to TRBD1. Germline V gene data show CDR1 as SQVTM and CDR2 as ANQGSEA. Trimming cost V 6 bases and J 4 bases; bases outside gene matches: 5. CDR3 length equals 13 residues.